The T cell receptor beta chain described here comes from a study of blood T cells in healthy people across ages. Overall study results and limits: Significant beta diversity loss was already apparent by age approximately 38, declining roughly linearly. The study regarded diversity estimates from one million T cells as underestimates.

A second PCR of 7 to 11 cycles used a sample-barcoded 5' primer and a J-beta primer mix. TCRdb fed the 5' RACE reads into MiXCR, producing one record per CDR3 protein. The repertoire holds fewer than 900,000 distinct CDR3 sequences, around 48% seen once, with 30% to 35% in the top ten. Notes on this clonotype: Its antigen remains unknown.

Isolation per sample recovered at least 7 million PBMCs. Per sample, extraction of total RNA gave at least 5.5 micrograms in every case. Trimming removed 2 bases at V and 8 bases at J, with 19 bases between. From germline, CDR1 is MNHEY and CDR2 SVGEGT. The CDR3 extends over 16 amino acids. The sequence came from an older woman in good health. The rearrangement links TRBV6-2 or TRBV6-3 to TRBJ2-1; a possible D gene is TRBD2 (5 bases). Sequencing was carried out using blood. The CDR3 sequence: CASSYTSLGFIDEQFF. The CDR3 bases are TGTGCCAGCAGTTACACCTCACTAGGGTTCATCGATGAGCAGTTCTTC.